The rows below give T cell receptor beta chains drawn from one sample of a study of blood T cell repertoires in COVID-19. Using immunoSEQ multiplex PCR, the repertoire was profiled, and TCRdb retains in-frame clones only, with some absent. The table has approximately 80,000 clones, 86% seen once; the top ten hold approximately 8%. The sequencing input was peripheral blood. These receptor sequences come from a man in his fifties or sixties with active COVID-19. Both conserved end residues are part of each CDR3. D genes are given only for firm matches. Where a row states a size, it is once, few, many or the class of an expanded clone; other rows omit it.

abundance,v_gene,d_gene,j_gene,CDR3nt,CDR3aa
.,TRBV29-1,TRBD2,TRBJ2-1,TGCAGCGTTGGCGGGGGGGTTAATGAGCAGTTCTTC,CSVGGGVNEQFF
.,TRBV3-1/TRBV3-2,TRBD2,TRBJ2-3,TGTGCCAGCAGCCAAGTTCTTGCGGGAGTAACGACAGATACGCAGTATTTT,CASSQVLAGVTTDTQYF
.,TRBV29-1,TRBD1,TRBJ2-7,TGCAGCGTTGCATGGACAGGGAGCAGCTACGAGCAGTACTTC,CSVAWTGSSYEQYF
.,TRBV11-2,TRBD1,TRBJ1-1,TGTGCCAGCAGCTTAGTCCTCCAGGGGGGCACTGAAGCTTTCTTT,CASSLVLQGGTEAFF
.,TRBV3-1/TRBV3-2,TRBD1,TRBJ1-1,TGTGCCAGTGGGGACAGGTCGGCTGAAGCTTTCTTT,CASGDRSAEAFF
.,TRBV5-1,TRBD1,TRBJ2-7,TGCGCCAGCAGCTTGGGGGGACAGGGGGCGAGGGAGCAGTACTTC,CASSLGGQGAREQYF
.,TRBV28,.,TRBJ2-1,TGTGCCAGCAGTTTTTGGACAGAGAACTGGGAGCAGTTCTTC,CASSFWTENWEQFF
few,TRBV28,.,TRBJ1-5,TGTGCCAGCAGTTTACCAAATCAGCCCCAGCATTTT,CASSLPNQPQHF
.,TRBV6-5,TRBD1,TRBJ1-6,TGTGCCAGCAGTTACCTTCGGACAGGTGATAATTCACCCCTCCACTTT,CASSYLRTGDNSPLHF
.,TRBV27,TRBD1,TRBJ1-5,TGTGCCAGCAGCCGGGACAGCCTTAGCAATCAGCCCCAGCATTTT,CASSRDSLSNQPQHF
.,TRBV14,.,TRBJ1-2,TGTGCCAGCAGCCAAGAGAGCAGGGCCCGCGTCTATGGCTACACCTTC,CASSQESRARVYGYTF
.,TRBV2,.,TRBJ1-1,TGTGCCAGCCGAGTTCAGGGCACCCTGGACACTGAAGCTTTCTTT,CASRVQGTLDTEAFF
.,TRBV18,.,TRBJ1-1,TGTGCCAGCTCACCAGTTTCGGGGATGAACACTGAAGCTTTCTTT,CASSPVSGMNTEAFF
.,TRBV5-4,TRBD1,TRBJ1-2,TGTGCCAGCAGCTTGACGGGACAGGGTCGTGGCTACACCTTC,CASSLTGQGRGYTF
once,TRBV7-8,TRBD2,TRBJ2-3,TGTGCCAGCAGCAAGCGACTAGCGGTTAGCACAGATACGCAGTATTTT,CASSKRLAVSTDTQYF
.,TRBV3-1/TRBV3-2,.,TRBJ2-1,TGTGCCAGCAGCCAAGGACGGGAGTGGGGCAATGAGCAGTTCTTC,CASSQGREWGNEQFF
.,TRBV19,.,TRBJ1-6,TGTGCCAGTAGGATGACAGACATCGATAATTCACCCCTCCACTTT,CASRMTDIDNSPLHF
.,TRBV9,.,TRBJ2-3,TGTGCCAGCAGCGTAGCAGCGCTAGGCACAGATACGCAGTATTTT,CASSVAALGTDTQYF
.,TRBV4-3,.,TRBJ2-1,TGCGCCAGCAGCCAAGATCCTGGGCAGGGGGGCCACAATGAGCAGTTCTTC,CASSQDPGQGGHNEQFF
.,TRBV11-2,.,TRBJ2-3,TGTGCCAGCAGTAAAACCGGGACAGATACGCAGTATTTT,CASSKTGTDTQYF
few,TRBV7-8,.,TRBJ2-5,TGTGCCAGCAGCTTAGATCTCCCCTTCTCGTGGCTGGGGGCAGAGACCCAGTACTTC,CASSLDLPFSWLGAETQYF
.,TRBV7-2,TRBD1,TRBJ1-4,TGTGCCAGCACCCGGACAGGATTTGATGAAAAACTGTTTTTT,CASTRTGFDEKLFF
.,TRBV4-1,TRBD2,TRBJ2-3,TGCGCCAGCAGCCAGGCTAGCGGGAGTAACACAGATACGCAGTATTTT,CASSQASGSNTDTQYF
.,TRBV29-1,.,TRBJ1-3,TGCAGCGCCGACCTCGACACCTCTGGAAACACCATATATTTT,CSADLDTSGNTIYF
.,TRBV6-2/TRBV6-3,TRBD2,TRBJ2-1,TGTGCCAGCAGTTCTTATACCCAGAGCGGGAGGGCCTACAATGAGCAGTTCTTC,CASSSYTQSGRAYNEQFF
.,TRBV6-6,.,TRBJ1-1,TGTGCCAGCAGAACCCCACCTTGGGAGGGTAGCCCTGAAGCTTTCTTT,CASRTPPWEGSPEAFF
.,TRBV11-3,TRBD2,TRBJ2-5,TGTGCCAGCAGCTCATCCGGACTAGCGGGGGGAGGAGAGACCCAGTACTTC,CASSSSGLAGGGETQYF
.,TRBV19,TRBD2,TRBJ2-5,TGTGCCAGTAGTAGACTAGCGGGATCGGAGACCCAGTACTTC,CASSRLAGSETQYF